This T cell receptor beta chain was documented in a study of shared clonotypes between healthy human individuals (dated by TCRdb to about 2020). Some background on the complete study: The cohort comprised a couple of women and a few men aged 18 to 49 years. To estimate repertoire size and how much clonotypes are shared between individuals, the study performed deep sequencing of blood TCR repertoires from about 5 healthy adults. Libraries were prepared and TCR repertoires were sequenced by different laboratories using diverse techniques, in order to increase sequencing depth and limit assay-specific biases. Per donor, leukapheresis produced somewhere between about 0.94 and 9.5 billion PBMCs.

As regards this clone: What this receptor recognizes is not known. Base qualities were left out, and no much larger clone turns up one base away.

The study at large found these results: Because the study included a small number of donors, the genetic and exposure-history diversity represented was limited. Only blood was sampled, and tissue TCR repertoires likely differ from those in blood. Based on pairwise subsampling, the degree of clonotype sharing among donors was expected to be affected by sequencing depth.

TCR CDR3 regions were amplified from genomic DNA by multiplex PCR using the deep immunoSEQ assay. Genomic DNA extracted from each cell subset was distributed evenly over all wells of several immunoSEQ 96-well plates, and each plate served as one replicate. For unsorted PBMC, each replicate PCR was loaded with roughly 330 ng genomic DNA, equivalent to about 30,000 T cell genomes. Ten immunoSEQ deep assay plates were used to sequence unsorted PBMC genomic DNA. Purified libraries were quantified with a Qubit 3.0 fluorometer, sized on a Bioanalyzer 2100, and re-quantified with the KAPA Library Quantification kit. Each immunoSEQ 96-well plate was sequenced on its own single-read 150-cycle Illumina NextSeq 550 flow cell. The study's own analysis went as follows. Because the immunoSEQ output included only junctional sequences and no quality scores, the filtering could not be the same as the filtering used for full-length reads. To assign V/J genes and CDR3, sequences were annotated using PyIR, a Python wrapper for IgBLAST v1.9, with IMGT germline references. Reads were filtered out if the reads had weak V/J assignments (E-value above 1e-6), no CDR3, stop codons, out-of-frame junctions, or ambiguous translated residues. A V3J clonotype was defined by an identical inferred V gene, J gene, and CDR3 amino acid sequence. Percentage overlap between repertoires was calculated by dividing the number of shared unique clonotypes by the size of the smaller repertoire. Repertoire richness was assessed with RTK rarefaction, the Chao1 estimator, and Recon v2.1 estimates of unobserved clonotypes. Held by TCRdb, this immuneACCESS table contains in-frame sequences only and omits some clones. Under half of the omission traces to an unresolved V gene where checked; the cause of the rest is unknown. The V and J calls and the clone size are those of that table, but D and trimming were determined from the DNA. For this sample the table gives some 470,000 clones, of which roughly four fifths were detected only once. 13% of the sample is in the top ten clones.

Healthy HIV-negative adults with no recently reported acute infections or vaccinations were included as donors. Only Caucasian adults living in Nashville, Tennessee, USA were represented among the donors. For unsorted samples, approximately 89 million PBMCs were counted, and genomic DNA was extracted using the QIAamp DNA Blood Mini kit. Blood was collected by leukapheresis, and PBMCs were isolated by Ficoll-Histopaque density gradient centrifugation and then cryopreserved in liquid nitrogen vapor phase. The germline V gene encodes CDR1 SGHNT and CDR2 YYREEE (reference sequence). Trimming at the junction amounts to 4 bases on V and 4 bases on J, and the germline ends lie 14 bases apart. Inclusive of the bounding cysteine and phenylalanine, the CDR3 is 14 residues long. Only CDR3 DNA remains: 42 bases, in frame from the first base.

The chain couples TRBV5-4 to TRBJ1-2; the D gene assignment is ambiguous. The specimen sequenced was PBMCs. The sequence was collected from a woman in her 40s in good health. Some clones in this sample may be carry-over from other donors' samples. The CDR3 protein is CASSGGLGGYGYTF. The nucleotide sequence is given as TGTGCCAGCAGCGGTGGACTAGGCGGCTATGGCTACACCTTC.